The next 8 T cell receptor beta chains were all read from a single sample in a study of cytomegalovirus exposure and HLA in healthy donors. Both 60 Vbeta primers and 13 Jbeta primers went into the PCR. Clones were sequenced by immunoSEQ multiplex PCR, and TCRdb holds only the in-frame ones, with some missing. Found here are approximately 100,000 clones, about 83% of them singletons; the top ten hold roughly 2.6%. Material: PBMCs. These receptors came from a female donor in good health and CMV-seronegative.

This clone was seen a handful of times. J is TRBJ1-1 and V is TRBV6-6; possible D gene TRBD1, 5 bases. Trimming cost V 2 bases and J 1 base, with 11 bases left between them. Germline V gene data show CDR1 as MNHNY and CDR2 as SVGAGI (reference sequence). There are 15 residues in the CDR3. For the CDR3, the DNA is TGTGCCAGCAGTTACCCAGGGAGGGGGAACACTGAAGCTTTCTTT. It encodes CASSYPGRGNTEAFF.

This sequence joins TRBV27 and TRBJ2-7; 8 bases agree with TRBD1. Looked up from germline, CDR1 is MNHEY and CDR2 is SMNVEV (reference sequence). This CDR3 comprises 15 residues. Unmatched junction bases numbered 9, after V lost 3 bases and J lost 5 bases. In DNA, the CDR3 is TGTGCCAGCAGTTTTATCTGGACAGGGAACCACGAGCAGTACTTC. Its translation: CASSFIWTGNHEQYF.

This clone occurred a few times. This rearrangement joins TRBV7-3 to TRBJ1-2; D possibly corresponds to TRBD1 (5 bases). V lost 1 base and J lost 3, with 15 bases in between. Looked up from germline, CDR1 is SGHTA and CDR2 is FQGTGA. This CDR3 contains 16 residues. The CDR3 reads CASSLNPMRGDYGYTF. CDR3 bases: TGTGCCAGCAGCTTAAATCCGATGCGGGGCGACTATGGCTACACCTTC.

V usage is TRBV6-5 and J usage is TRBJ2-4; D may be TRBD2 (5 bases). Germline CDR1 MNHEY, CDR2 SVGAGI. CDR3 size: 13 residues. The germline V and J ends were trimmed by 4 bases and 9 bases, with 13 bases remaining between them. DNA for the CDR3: TGTGCCAGCAGTTTGGGGTCGGGGTCCATTCAGTACTTC. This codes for CASSLGSGSIQYF.

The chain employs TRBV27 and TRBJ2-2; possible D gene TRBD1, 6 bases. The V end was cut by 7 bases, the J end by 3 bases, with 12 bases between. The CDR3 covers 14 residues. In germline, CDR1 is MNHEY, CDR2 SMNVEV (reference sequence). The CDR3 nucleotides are TGTGCCAGCACCCCCCAGGGGTACACCGGGGAGCTGTTTTTT. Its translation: CASTPQGYTGELFF.

Here the CDR3 DNA reads TGTGCCAGTAGTATAGGGGGGGGGTTGGAGACCCAGTACTTC. It encodes CASSIGGGLETQYF. V gene TRBV19 combines with J gene TRBJ2-5; 7 bases agree with TRBD2. CDR1 is LNHDA and CDR2 is SQIVND in the germline V gene (reference sequence). The CDR3 loop spans 14 amino acids. Unmatched junction bases numbered 4, after V lost 1 base and J lost 5 bases.

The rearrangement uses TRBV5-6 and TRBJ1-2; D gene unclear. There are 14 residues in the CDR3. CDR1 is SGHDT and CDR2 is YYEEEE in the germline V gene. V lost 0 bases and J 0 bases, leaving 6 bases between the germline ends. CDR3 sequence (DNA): TGTGCCAGCAGCTTGGGTCGGTCTAACTATGGCTACACCTTC. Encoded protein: CASSLGRSNYGYTF.

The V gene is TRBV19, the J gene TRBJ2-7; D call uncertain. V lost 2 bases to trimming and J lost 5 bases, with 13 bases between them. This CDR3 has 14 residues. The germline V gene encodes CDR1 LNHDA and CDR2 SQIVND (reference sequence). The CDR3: CASSILSGTHEQYF. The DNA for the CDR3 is TGTGCCAGTAGTATATTGTCAGGTACCCACGAGCAGTACTTC.